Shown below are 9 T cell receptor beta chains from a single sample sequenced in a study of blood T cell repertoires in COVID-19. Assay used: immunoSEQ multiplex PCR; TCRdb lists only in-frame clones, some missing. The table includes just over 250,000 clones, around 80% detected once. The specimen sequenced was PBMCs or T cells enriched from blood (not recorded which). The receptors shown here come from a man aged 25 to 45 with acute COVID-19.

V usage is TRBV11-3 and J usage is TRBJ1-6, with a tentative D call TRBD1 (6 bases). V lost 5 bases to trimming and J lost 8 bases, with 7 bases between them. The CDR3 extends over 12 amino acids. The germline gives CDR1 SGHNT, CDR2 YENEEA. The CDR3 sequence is CASSAGDSPLHF. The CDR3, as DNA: TGTGCCAGCAGCGCAGGGGATTCACCCCTCCACTTT.

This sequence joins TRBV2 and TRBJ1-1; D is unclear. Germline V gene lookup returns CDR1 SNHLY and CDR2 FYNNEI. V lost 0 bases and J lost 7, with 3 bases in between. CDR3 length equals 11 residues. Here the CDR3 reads CASSEAYEAFF. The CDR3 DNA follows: TGTGCCAGCAGTGAAGCCTATGAAGCTTTCTTT.

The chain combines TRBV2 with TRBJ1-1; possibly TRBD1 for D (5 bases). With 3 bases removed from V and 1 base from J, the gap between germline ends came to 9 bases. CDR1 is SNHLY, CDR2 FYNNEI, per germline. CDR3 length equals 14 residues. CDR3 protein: CASSDQGWNTEAFF. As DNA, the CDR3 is TGTGCCAGCAGTGACCAGGGTTGGAACACTGAAGCTTTCTTT.

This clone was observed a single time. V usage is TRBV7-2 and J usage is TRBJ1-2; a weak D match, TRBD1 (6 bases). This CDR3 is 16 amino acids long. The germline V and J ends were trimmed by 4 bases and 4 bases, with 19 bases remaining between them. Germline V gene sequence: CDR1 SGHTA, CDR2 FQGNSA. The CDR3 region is CASSSPDGQLGYGYTF. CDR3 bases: TGTGCCAGCAGCTCACCTGATGGACAGCTTGGCTATGGCTACACCTTC.

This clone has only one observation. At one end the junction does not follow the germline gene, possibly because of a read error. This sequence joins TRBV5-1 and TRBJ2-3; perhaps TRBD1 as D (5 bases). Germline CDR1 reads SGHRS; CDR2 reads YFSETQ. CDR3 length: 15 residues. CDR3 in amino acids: CASSQTALQVDTQYF. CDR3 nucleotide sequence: TGTGCCAGCAGCCAGACAGCCTTACAGGTCGATACGCAGTATTTT.

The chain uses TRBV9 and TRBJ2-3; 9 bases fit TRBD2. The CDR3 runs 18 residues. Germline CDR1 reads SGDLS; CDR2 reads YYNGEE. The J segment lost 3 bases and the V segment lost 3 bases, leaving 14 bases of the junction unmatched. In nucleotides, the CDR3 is TGTGCCAGCAGCGCGAGAGCGGGAGGCGGGAAAAAAACAGATACGCAGTATTTT. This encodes CASSARAGGGKKTDTQYF.

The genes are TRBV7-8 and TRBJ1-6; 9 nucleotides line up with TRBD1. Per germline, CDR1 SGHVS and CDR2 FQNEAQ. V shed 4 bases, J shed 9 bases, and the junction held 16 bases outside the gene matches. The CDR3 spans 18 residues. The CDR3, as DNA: TGTGCCAGCAGCTCTAACACAGGGGGCGCGAACTTGGGTTCACCCCTCCACTTT. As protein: CASSSNTGGANLGSPLHF.

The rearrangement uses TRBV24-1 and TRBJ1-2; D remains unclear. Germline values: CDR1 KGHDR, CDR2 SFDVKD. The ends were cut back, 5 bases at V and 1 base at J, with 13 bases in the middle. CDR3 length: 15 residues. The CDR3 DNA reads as TGTGCCACCAGTGGAGCATCCGGTGGTAACTATGGCTACACCTTC. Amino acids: CATSGASGGNYGYTF.

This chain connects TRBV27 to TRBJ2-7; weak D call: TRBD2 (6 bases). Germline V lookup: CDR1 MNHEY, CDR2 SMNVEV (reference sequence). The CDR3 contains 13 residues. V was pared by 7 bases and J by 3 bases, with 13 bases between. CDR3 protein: CASMMAGGYEQYV. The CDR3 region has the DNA TGTGCCAGCATGATGGCCGGGGGCTACGAGCAGTACGTC.